The clone carrying this T cell receptor beta chain is a singleton in its sample. Its antigen remains unknown. These data are taken from a study of OX40 agonist ivuxolimab in advanced cancers. About the study: Hepatocellular carcinoma, melanoma, renal cell or head and neck cancer occurred in dose-escalation patients. The study, taken as a whole, reports: Normalized T-cell clonal expansion was also low in some nonresponders. Among the lowest peripheral clonal expansion occurred in 0.1-3.0 mg/kg partial responders.

TCRdb's copy holds only in-frame clones and misses some; the assay was immunoSEQ multiplex PCR. The repertoire consists of 55,000 to 85,000 clones, with approximately 91% occurring once and the leading ten covering about 0.3%. There are 24 residues in the CDR3. Trimming took 3 bases from V and 0 from J; bases not matched to a gene: 23. The sequence came from an adult with an advanced solid tumor such as melanoma, head and neck, liver or kidney cancer. The chain uses TRBV7-1 and TRBJ2-1, with 13 bases aligning to TRBD2. TRBV7-1 is annotated as an ORF whose role is uncertain. Sample: CD4+ or CD8+ T cells sorted from blood, taken in a trial of the OX40 agonist ivuxolimab. In nucleotides, the CDR3 is TGTGCCAGCAGCTCCCCGGCGGGTCGGGTGCCGGGACTAGCGGGGCTTAGCTCCTACAATGAGCAGTTCTTC. Translated: CASSSPAGRVPGLAGLSSYNEQFF.